This T cell receptor beta chain was recovered during a study of cytomegalovirus exposure and HLA in healthy donors. Study details: Findings of an earlier analysis included 117 million unique TCR beta sequences from 190 million or so T cells. Overall study results and limits: Both high specificity and high sensitivity reportedly marked the classifier's diagnosis of cytomegalovirus status.

About this clone itself: What it recognizes is unknown.

PCR employed 60 Vbeta and 13 Jbeta primers. In the source study's methods: Roughly 80 million unique TCR beta chains, 9 million to 12 million shared, were counted in a later analysis. TCRdb keeps only in-frame clones here, not all; method: immunoSEQ multiplex PCR. The V and J calls and clone size are taken from that table; D and trimming were inferred from the DNA. The sample consists of fewer than 150,000 clones, roughly 85% of them appearing once. V was shortened by 2 bases and J by 0 bases, with 11 bases between the two germline ends. Germline CDR1 reads SGHRS; CDR2 reads YFSETQ. This CDR3 comprises 15 residues.

The TCR was taken from a man aged 40-49 years in good health and CMV-seropositive. Material for sequencing was PBMCs. This chain joins TRBV5-1 and TRBJ1-2; D is unresolved. The CDR3 DNA reads TGCGCCAGCAGCTTCGCACCGGGATCTAACTATGGCTACACCTTC. Its translation is CASSFAPGSNYGYTF.